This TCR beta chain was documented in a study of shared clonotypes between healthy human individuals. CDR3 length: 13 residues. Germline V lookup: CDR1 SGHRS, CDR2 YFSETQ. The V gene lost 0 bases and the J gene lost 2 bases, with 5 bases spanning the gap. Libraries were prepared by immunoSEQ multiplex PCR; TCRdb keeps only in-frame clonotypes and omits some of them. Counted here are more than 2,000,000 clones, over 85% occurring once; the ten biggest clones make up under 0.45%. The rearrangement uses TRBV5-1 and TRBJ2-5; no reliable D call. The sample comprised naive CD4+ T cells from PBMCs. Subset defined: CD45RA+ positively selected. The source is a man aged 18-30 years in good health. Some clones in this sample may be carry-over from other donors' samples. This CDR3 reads CASSLVWQETQYF. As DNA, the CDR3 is TGCGCCAGCAGCTTGGTCTGGCAAGAGACCCAGTACTTC.